The 26 T cell receptor beta chains below were found in one sample sequenced in a study of blood T cell repertoires in COVID-19 (dated by TCRdb to about 2020). Receptors were amplified or captured by the immunoSEQ multiplex PCR assay. TCRdb limited this immuneACCESS table to in-frame rearrangements with V and J called. A share of clones is missing; checked studies link under half to unresolved V genes, and the rest is unexplained. The sample records over 85,000 clones, 75% to 95% of which are singletons. Around 4% of the sample goes to the ten largest clones. The sample taken for sequencing was peripheral blood. These receptors all stem from a man between 18 and 35 years old with acute or convalescent COVID-19.

The chain uses TRBV6-5 and TRBJ2-5; a weak D match, TRBD2 (5 bases). The CDR3 sequence is 15 residues long. V was clipped by 0 bases and J by 5 bases, with 13 bases between them. Per the germline V gene, CDR1 is MNHEY and CDR2 is SVGAGI. CDR3 bases: TGTGCCAGCAGTTACTCGAGCCGCCCGGGGGAGACCCAGTACTTC. It yields the protein CASSYSSRPGETQYF.

The chain combines TRBV5-1 with TRBJ1-1; D is ambiguous. CDR3 size: 14 residues. Trimming pared 1 base from V and 5 bases from J, leaving 12 bases between. Germline-derived CDR1 and CDR2 are SGHRS and YFSETQ. CDR3: CASSLRGVDTEAFF. The CDR3 nucleotides are TGCGCCAGCAGCTTGCGGGGTGTGGATACTGAAGCTTTCTTT.

The V and J genes are TRBV5-1 and TRBJ1-2; possibly TRBD1 for D (5 bases). With 7 bases removed from V and 8 bases from J, the gap between germline ends came to 15 bases. Germline V gene lookup returns CDR1 SGHRS and CDR2 YFSETQ. The CDR3 is 12 residues long. The CDR3 is CASAEEGSGYTF. As DNA, the CDR3 is TGCGCCAGCGCAGAGGAGGGGAGCGGCTACACCTTC.

CDR3 DNA: TGTGCCAGCACTAACAGGGTAGCTGGAAACACCATATATTTT. It yields the protein CASTNRVAGNTIYF. The V call is TRBV2, the J call TRBJ1-3; TRBD1 is a possible D gene (6 bases). From germline, CDR1 is SNHLY and CDR2 FYNNEI. This CDR3 region has 14 residues. Between the trimmed V and J ends, which lost 7 bases and 2 bases, there was a span of 12 bases.

The V gene is TRBV5-1, the J gene TRBJ1-4, with 10 bases fitting TRBD1. This CDR3 has 14 amino acids. Germline V gene lookup returns CDR1 SGHRS and CDR2 YFSETQ. V shed 3 bases and J 8 bases; nucleotides not matched to a gene: 4. The CDR3 loop is CASSSGQGVEKLFF. The CDR3 DNA sequence: TGCGCCAGCAGCTCCGGACAGGGGGTGGAAAAACTGTTTTTT.

The V call is TRBV19, the J call TRBJ2-1; 7 bases fit TRBD2. The V segment lost 7 bases and the J segment 0 bases; nucleotides outside the gene matches: 9. The CDR3 totals 16 residues. CDR1 is LNHDA and CDR2 is SQIVND in the germline V gene (reference sequence). Written as DNA, the CDR3 is TGTGCCAGTAACGCCTTGGGACTACCCTCCTACAATGAGCAGTTCTTC. Translated, it gives CASNALGLPSYNEQFF.

V usage is TRBV5-1 and J usage is TRBJ2-7; D perhaps matches TRBD2 (6 bases). The V end was cut by 4 bases, the J end by 2 bases, with 16 bases between. The germline V gene encodes CDR1 SGHRS and CDR2 YFSETQ. The CDR3 spans 15 residues. The chain's CDR3 is CASSPGGSVPYEQYF. The DNA for the CDR3 is TGCGCCAGCAGCCCCGGGGGTAGCGTCCCCTACGAGCAGTACTTC.

This chain links TRBV30 with TRBJ1-2; 8 bases agree with TRBD1. In germline, CDR1 is GTSNPN, CDR2 SVGIG (reference sequence). The CDR3 loop spans 12 amino acids. The trim removed 5 bases at V and 7 bases at J, leaving 6 bases unmatched. This chain's CDR3 is CAWGGQGAGYTF. Written as DNA, the CDR3 is TGTGCCTGGGGAGGTCAGGGGGCTGGCTACACCTTC.

Only one count was recorded for this clone. The chain has TRBV6-1 and TRBJ1-5, with a possible D match to TRBD1 (5 bases). CDR1 is MNHNS and CDR2 is SASEGT in the germline V gene. The CDR3 contains 16 residues. V dropped 3 bases and J dropped 1 base, with 13 bases sitting between them. The CDR3 bases are TGTGCCAGCAGTGAGGGGGGGGGTGGCAGCAATCAGCCCCAGCATTTT. Its translation: CASSEGGGGSNQPQHF.

The rearrangement uses TRBV21-1 and TRBJ2-7; TRBD2 is taken as the D call from the table, unchecked against the DNA. TRBV21-1 is a documented pseudogene. The CDR3 covers 14 residues. The CDR3 reads CASNLAGESYEQYF. Here the CDR3 DNA reads TGTGCCAGCAACCTAGCGGGAGAGTCCTACGAGCAGTACTTC.

CDR3 protein: CATHLRRTGKTYEQYF. In DNA form, the CDR3 reads TGTGCCACCCATTTAAGGAGGACAGGGAAAACCTACGAGCAGTACTTC. The rearrangement joins TRBV19 to TRBJ2-7; 8 nucleotides align to TRBD1. Trimming at V came to 10 bases and at J to 2 bases, leaving 16 bases not matched to a gene. The CDR3 spans 16 residues. Per germline, CDR1 LNHDA and CDR2 SQIVND (reference sequence).

The chain couples TRBV7-8 to TRBJ1-1; D is undetermined. Germline assignment: CDR1 SGHVS and CDR2 FQNEAQ. V was trimmed by 7 bases and J by 1 base, leaving 10 bases between them. The CDR3 loop spans 13 amino acids. CDR3: CASTLGANTEAFF. CDR3 coding DNA: TGTGCCAGCACCTTGGGAGCGAACACTGAAGCTTTCTTT.

The chain carries TRBV6-1 and TRBJ1-5, with D perhaps TRBD1 (5 bases). Trimming pared 2 bases from V and 3 bases from J, leaving 14 bases between. Germline V gives CDR1 MNHNS, CDR2 SASEGT. The CDR3 runs to 16 residues. This CDR3 is CASSENFRQYNQPQHF. As DNA, the CDR3 is TGTGCCAGCAGTGAAAATTTTCGACAGTACAATCAGCCCCAGCATTTT.

The rearrangement joins TRBV10-3 to TRBJ2-7; D might be TRBD1 (7 bases). CDR1 is ENHRY, CDR2 SYGVKD, per germline. The CDR3 runs 16 residues. The ends were cut back, 5 bases at V and 1 base at J, with 18 bases in the middle. The CDR3 coding sequence is TGTGCCATCAGTAAATGGAGGGCCAGGGGGTCCTACGAGCAGTACTTC. Amino acids: CAISKWRARGSYEQYF.

The gene calls are TRBV27 and TRBJ2-1; the D gene is possibly TRBD2 (6 bases). V lost 6 bases and J 8 bases, leaving 8 bases between the germline ends. Per germline, CDR1 MNHEY and CDR2 SMNVEV (reference sequence). The CDR3 has 11 amino acids. The chain's CDR3 is CASSGGDEQFF. The CDR3 nucleotides are TGTGCCAGCAGCGGAGGGGATGAGCAGTTCTTC.

The V call is TRBV19, the J call TRBJ2-3; possibly TRBD2 for D (6 bases). The ends were cut back, 4 bases at V and 7 bases at J, with 30 bases in the middle. The germline CDR1 and CDR2 sequences are LNHDA and SQIVND (reference sequence). This CDR3 comprises 19 residues. DNA of the CDR3: TGTGCCAGTAGTACGGCCGGACGGGGGATTAGCTGGAGTGAAAATACGCAGTATTTT. Encoded protein: CASSTAGRGISWSENTQYF.

The chain couples TRBV5-6 to TRBJ2-2; 7 bases align to TRBD1. After removal of 1 base from V and 6 bases from J, the junction contained 6 bases not matched to a gene. This CDR3 has 15 amino acids. Germline V gene data show CDR1 as SGHDT and CDR2 as YYEEEE. CDR3 bases: TGTGCCAGCAGCTTGAAAGGGGGCTTGGCCGGGGAGCTGTTTTTT. Protein sequence: CASSLKGGLAGELFF.

This rearrangement joins TRBV5-1 to TRBJ2-1; 7 bases are shared with TRBD1. J lost 4 bases, V lost 4 bases, and 8 bases had no gene match. The CDR3 spans 15 residues. Germline loops: CDR1 SGHRS, CDR2 YFSETQ. CDR3 in amino acids: CASSQSGTDYNEQFF. CDR3 DNA sequence: TGCGCCAGCAGCCAATCCGGGACAGATTACAATGAGCAGTTCTTC.

The chain uses TRBV6-2 or TRBV6-3 and TRBJ1-5; 12 nucleotides align to TRBD1. CDR1 and CDR2 from the germline V gene are MNHEY and SVGEGT. V lost 5 bases to trimming and J lost 2 bases; unmatched junction nucleotides: 7. CDR3 length: 17 amino acids. CDR3 protein: CASSRDRGLIGNQPQHF. CDR3 nucleotides: TGTGCCAGCAGTCGGGACAGGGGGCTAATTGGCAATCAGCCCCAGCATTTT.

The V gene is TRBV27, the J gene TRBJ1-1, with 9 bases matching TRBD1. Germline V gene sequence: CDR1 MNHEY, CDR2 SMNVEV (reference sequence). This CDR3 is 16 amino acids long. The V gene end was trimmed by 5 bases and the J gene end by 1 base; junction bases not matched to a gene: 8. The CDR3 reads CASSLGQGRENTEAFF. The DNA of the CDR3 is TGTGCCAGCAGTCTAGGACAGGGGCGAGAGAACACTGAAGCTTTCTTT.

This clone was recorded once. This chain connects TRBV18 to TRBJ1-2; weak D call: TRBD1 (5 bases). The V end lost 4 bases, the J end lost 4 bases, and 7 bases lay between the germline ends. CDR1 is KGHSH, CDR2 LQKENI, per germline. This CDR3 has 12 amino acids. In nucleotides, the CDR3 is TGTGCCAGCTCACTGGGACTCTATGGCTACACCTTC. Translating gives CASSLGLYGYTF.

This chain connects TRBV6-4 to TRBJ2-2; 8 bases line up with TRBD2. The junction had 2 bases not matched to a gene; V was cut back by 4 bases and J by 1 base. Germline CDR1 and CDR2: MRHNA and SNTAGT. The CDR3 has 15 amino acids. CDR3 protein: CASSVSGRNTGELFF. For the CDR3, the DNA is TGTGCCAGCAGTGTGAGCGGGAGGAACACCGGGGAGCTGTTTTTT.

This chain uses TRBV30 with TRBJ2-5; D might be TRBD2 (6 bases). Per germline, CDR1 GTSNPN and CDR2 SVGIG (reference sequence). There are 12 residues in the CDR3. V was shortened by 4 bases and J by 4 bases, with 10 bases between the two germline ends. The CDR3 region is CAWNSGAETQYF. The CDR3 DNA follows: TGTGCCTGGAACTCGGGAGCAGAGACCCAGTACTTC.

J is TRBJ1-1 and V is TRBV15, with D hard to call. Germline V gene lookup returns CDR1 LNHNV and CDR2 YYDKDF (reference sequence). The germline V and J ends were trimmed by 4 bases and 2 bases, with 14 bases remaining between them. This CDR3 comprises 15 residues. DNA of the CDR3: TGTGCCACCAGCATCGGGGTTGACCTAAACACTGAAGCTTTCTTT. It is translated as CATSIGVDLNTEAFF.

The V gene is TRBV6-5, the J gene TRBJ2-3; 11 bases fit TRBD2. J lost 0 bases, V lost 6 bases, and 2 bases had no gene match. The CDR3 runs 15 residues. Germline assignment: CDR1 MNHEY and CDR2 SVGAGI. CDR3 sequence (DNA): TGTGCCAGCAGCCGACTAGCGGGGAGCACAGATACGCAGTATTTT. It yields the protein CASSRLAGSTDTQYF.

The chain is built from TRBV7-9 and TRBJ2-5, with D possibly being TRBD2 (7 bases). Per germline, CDR1 SEHNR and CDR2 FQNEAQ (reference sequence). The CDR3 consists of 15 residues. The V end was cut by 5 bases, the J end by 5 bases, with 18 bases between. The CDR3 region is CASSPRGREVETQYF. Here the CDR3 DNA reads TGTGCCAGCAGCCCGAGGGGGAGGGAGGTCGAGACCCAGTACTTC.